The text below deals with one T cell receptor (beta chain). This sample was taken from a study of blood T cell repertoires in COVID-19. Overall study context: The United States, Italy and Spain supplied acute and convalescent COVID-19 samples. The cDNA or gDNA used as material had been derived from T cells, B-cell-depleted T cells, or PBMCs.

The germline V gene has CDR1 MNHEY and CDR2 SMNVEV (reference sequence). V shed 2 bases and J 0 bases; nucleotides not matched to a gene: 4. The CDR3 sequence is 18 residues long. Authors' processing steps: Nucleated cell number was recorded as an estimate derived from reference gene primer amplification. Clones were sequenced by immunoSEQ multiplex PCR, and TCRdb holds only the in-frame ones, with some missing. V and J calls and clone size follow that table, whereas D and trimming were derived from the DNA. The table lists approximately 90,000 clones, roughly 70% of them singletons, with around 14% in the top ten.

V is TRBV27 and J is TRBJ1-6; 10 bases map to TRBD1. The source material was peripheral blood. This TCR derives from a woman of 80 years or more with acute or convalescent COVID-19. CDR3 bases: TGTGCCAGCAGTTTAAGGGGGGACAGGGGCTCCTATAATTCACCCCTCCACTTT. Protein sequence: CASSLRGDRGSYNSPLHF.